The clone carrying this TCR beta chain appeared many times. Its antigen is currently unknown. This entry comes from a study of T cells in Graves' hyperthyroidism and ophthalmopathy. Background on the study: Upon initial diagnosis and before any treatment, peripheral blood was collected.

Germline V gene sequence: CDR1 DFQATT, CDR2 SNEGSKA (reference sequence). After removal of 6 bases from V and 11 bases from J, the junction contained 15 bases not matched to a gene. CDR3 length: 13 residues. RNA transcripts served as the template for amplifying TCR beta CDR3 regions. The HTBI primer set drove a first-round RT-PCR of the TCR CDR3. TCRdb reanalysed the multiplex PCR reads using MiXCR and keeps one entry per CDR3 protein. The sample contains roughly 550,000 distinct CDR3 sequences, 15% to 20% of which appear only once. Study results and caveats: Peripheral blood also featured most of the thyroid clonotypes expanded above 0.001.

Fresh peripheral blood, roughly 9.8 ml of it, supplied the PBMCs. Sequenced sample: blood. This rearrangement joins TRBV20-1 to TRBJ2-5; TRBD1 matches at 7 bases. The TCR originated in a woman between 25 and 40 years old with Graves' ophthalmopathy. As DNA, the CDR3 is TGCAGTGCCGCGAAAATAGGGGGCGCAAAACAGTACTTC. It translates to CSAAKIGGAKQYF.